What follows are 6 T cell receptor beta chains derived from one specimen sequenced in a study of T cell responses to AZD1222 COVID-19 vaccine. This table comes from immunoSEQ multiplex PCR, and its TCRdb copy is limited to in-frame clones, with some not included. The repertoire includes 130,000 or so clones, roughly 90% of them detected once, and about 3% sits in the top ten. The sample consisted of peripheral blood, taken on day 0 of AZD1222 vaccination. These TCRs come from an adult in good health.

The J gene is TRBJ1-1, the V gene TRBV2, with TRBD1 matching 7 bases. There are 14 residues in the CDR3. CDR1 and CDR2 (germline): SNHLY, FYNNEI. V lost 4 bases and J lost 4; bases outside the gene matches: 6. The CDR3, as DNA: TGTGCCAGCAGTGGGATGCAGGGGGGCACTGAAGCTTTCTTT. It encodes CASSGMQGGTEAFF.

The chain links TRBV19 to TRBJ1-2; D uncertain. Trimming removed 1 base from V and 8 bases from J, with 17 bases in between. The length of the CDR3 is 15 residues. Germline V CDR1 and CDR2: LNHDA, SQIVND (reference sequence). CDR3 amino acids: CASSIGETRIRGYTF. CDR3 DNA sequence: TGTGCCAGTAGTATAGGGGAGACACGAATTCGGGGCTACACCTTC.

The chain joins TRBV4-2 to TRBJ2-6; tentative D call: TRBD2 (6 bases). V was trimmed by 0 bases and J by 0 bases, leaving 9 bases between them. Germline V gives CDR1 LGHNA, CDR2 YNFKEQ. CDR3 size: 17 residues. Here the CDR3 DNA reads TGTGCCAGCAGCCAAGAGGCAGCGGGCTCTGGGGCCAACGTCCTGACTTTC. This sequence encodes CASSQEAAGSGANVLTF.

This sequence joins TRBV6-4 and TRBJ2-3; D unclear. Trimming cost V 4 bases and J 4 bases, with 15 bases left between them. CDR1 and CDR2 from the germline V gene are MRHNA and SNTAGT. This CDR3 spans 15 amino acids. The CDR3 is CASSVSATLADTQYF. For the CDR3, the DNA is TGTGCCAGCAGTGTATCGGCTACTCTGGCAGATACGCAGTATTTT.

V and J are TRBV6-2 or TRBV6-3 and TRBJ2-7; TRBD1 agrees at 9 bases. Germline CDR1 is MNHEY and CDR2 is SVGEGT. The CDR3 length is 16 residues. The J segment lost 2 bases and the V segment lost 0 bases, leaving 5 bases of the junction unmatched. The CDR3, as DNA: TGTGCCAGCAGTTACTCAGACAGGGGGTCCACCTACGAGCAGTACTTC. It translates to CASSYSDRGSTYEQYF.

CDR3 region: CASSSGDRGGEQYF. The CDR3 DNA reads TGTGCCAGCAGCTCCGGCGACAGGGGGGGCGAGCAGTACTTC. This chain links TRBV5-4 with TRBJ2-7; 9 bases are shared with TRBD1. The CDR3 covers 14 residues. The V gene end was trimmed by 3 bases and the J gene end by 6 bases; junction bases not matched to a gene: 7. Germline V lookup: CDR1 SGHNT, CDR2 YYREEE (reference sequence).